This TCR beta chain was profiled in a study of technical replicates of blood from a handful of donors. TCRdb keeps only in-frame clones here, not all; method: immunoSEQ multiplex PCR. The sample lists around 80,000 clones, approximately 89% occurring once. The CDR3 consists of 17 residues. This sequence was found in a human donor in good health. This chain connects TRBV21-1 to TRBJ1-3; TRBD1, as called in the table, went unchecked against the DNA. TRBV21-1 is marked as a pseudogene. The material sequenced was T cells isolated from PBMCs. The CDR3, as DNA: TGTGCCAGCAGCAATTTTACCGGGACAGGTTCTGGAAACACCATATATTTT. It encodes CASSNFTGTGSGNTIYF.